Included here is one T cell receptor beta chain sequence, with context. Some clones are missing from TCRdb's copy, which holds only in-frame ones; the method was immunoSEQ multiplex PCR. Counted here are roughly 13,000 clones, over 85% occurring once; the ten biggest clones make up approximately 3%. Germline V gene lookup returns CDR1 SNHLY and CDR2 FYNNEI. The germline V and J ends were trimmed by 5 bases and 1 base, with 11 bases remaining between them. The CDR3 covers 14 residues. This sample was included in a study of T cell changes during pregnancy in multiple sclerosis. The gene calls are TRBV2 and TRBJ1-1; D is uncertain. This receptor was obtained from a female donor in good health, enrolled as a control in a pregnancy study. The sequencing here drew on peripheral blood, taken in the second trimester of pregnancy. The CDR3 region has the DNA TGTGCCAGCAGTCCTAGATCTTCGAACACTGAAGCTTTCTTT. This gives the protein CASSPRSSNTEAFF.